Listed below are T cell receptor beta chains from one sample, sequenced in a study of CD8 T cells in ankylosing spondylitis. TCRdb re-called the 5' RACE reads through MiXCR, storing one row per CDR3 protein. The data hold about 130,000 distinct CDR3 sequences, with about 7.3% observed a single time. Sequenced sample: blood, either unsorted or a sorted T cell fraction (not recorded which). These receptors originate from a female donor with ankylosing spondylitis or in good health (not recorded which). Each CDR3 is given with its conserved first and last residue. The order of the fields is V gene, J gene, D gene, clone size, CDR3 protein, CDR3 DNA. A D gene is named only where the DNA matches it firmly. Size tells how often a clone was seen (once, few, many) or the class of an expanded clone, and some rows leave it out.

TRBV12-3/TRBV12-4,TRBJ2-7,.,many,CASSPSGARIEQYF,TGTGCCAGCAGTCCTTCTGGGGCGCGGATAGAGCAGTACTTC
TRBV7-2,TRBJ2-7,.,.,CASSPSSGTLVYEQYF,TGTGCCAGCAGCCCCAGCTCCGGGACATTAGTTTACGAGCAGTACTTC
TRBV12-3/TRBV12-4,TRBJ1-2,.,many,CASSSVTGSNGFNYGYTF,TGTGCCAGCAGCAGTGTCACAGGGTCGAATGGTTTTAACTATGGCTACACCTTC
TRBV7-2,TRBJ1-2,TRBD1,few,CASSLVQGVDYGYTF,TGTGCCAGCAGCTTAGTCCAGGGGGTGGACTATGGCTACACCTTC
TRBV7-2,TRBJ1-6,.,.,CASSLDGLPGSPLHF,TGTGCCAGCAGCTTAGATGGCCTTCCGGGCTCACCCCTCCACTTT
TRBV27,TRBJ2-2,TRBD2,many,CASRSRTSGVSTGELFF,TGTGCCAGCAGAAGTCGAACTAGCGGGGTGAGCACCGGGGAGCTGTTTTTT
TRBV24-1,TRBJ2-3,.,many,CASHGGSIDTQYF,TGTGCCAGTCATGGGGGGTCCATAGATACGCAGTATTTT
TRBV6-1,TRBJ2-3,.,many,CASSPSGVGEDTQYF,TGTGCCAGCAGCCCCTCGGGGGTCGGGGAGGATACGCAGTATTTT
TRBV5-1,TRBJ1-2,TRBD1,many,CASSPDRGRDYGYTF,TGCGCCAGCAGCCCGGACAGGGGGCGGGACTATGGCTACACCTTC
TRBV3-1,TRBJ2-3,TRBD2,many,CASSEEIAGVTDTQYF,TGTGCCAGCAGCGAGGAAATAGCGGGGGTCACAGATACGCAGTATTTT
TRBV5-1,TRBJ2-1,.,many,CASSLETSGPLFF,TGCGCCAGCAGCTTGGAGACGTCAGGGCCGTTGTTCTTC
TRBV6-5,TRBJ2-3,TRBD2,many,CASSYKAGGPYATDTQYF,TGTGCCAGCAGTTACAAGGCGGGGGGGCCCTACGCTACAGATACGCAGTATTTT
TRBV12-3/TRBV12-4,TRBJ2-5,.,many,CASSFRTQETQYF,TGTGCCAGCAGTTTTAGGACCCAAGAGACCCAGTACTTC
TRBV27,TRBJ2-2,.,many,CASTSYPQDGDTGELFF,TGTGCCAGCACTTCTTACCCCCAGGACGGTGACACCGGGGAGCTGTTTTTT
TRBV30,TRBJ2-3,.,many,CAWRGKGASTDTQYF,TGTGCCTGGAGAGGGAAGGGCGCTAGCACAGATACGCAGTATTTT
TRBV5-4,TRBJ2-3,.,many,CASSLSGQGNTQYF,TGTGCCAGCAGCTTGTCGGGCCAGGGGAATACGCAGTATTTT
TRBV5-1,TRBJ2-1,.,many,CASSSSWVGYNEQFF,TGCGCCAGCAGCTCGTCATGGGTTGGGTACAATGAGCAGTTCTTC
TRBV4-3,TRBJ2-5,TRBD1,many,CASSQDSGTGIETQYF,TGCGCCAGCAGCCAAGATTCCGGGACAGGGATAGAGACCCAGTACTTC
TRBV27,TRBJ1-1,TRBD1,many,CASSPKDRRNTEAFF,TGTGCCAGCAGTCCCAAGGACAGGAGGAACACTGAAGCTTTCTTT
TRBV29-1,TRBJ2-3,TRBD2,.,CSVAGTSGDTDTQYF,TGCAGCGTAGCGGGGACTAGCGGGGACACAGATACGCAGTATTTT
TRBV4-1,TRBJ2-7,.,many,CASSQGHRAYEQYF,TGCGCCAGCAGCCAAGGACACAGGGCCTACGAGCAGTACTTC
TRBV20-1,TRBJ1-1,.,many,CSAASTDKNTEVFF,TGCAGTGCTGCGAGCACAGACAAGAACACTGAAGTTTTCTTT
TRBV6-1,TRBJ2-1,.,few,CASSEVGVDNEQFF,TGTGCCAGCAGTGAGGTGGGGGTCGACAATGAGCAGTTCTTC
TRBV4-1,TRBJ2-1,.,many,CASSRLGARYNEQFF,TGCGCCAGCAGCCGGCTCGGGGCGCGGTACAATGAGCAGTTCTTC
TRBV20-1,TRBJ1-6,.,many,CSAHRDANNSPLHF,TGCAGTGCCCACCGAGACGCCAACAATTCACCCCTCCACTTT
TRBV6-1,TRBJ1-6,.,many,CASYEGLGYSPLHF,TGTGCCAGCTACGAGGGTCTAGGGTATTCACCCCTCCACTTT
TRBV27,TRBJ1-1,.,.,CASSLDLLTEAFF,TGTGCCAGCAGTTTAGACCTGCTAACTGAAGCTTTCTTT
TRBV14,TRBJ2-3,TRBD2,many,CASSRLAGFKDTQYF,TGTGCCAGCAGCCGACTAGCGGGGTTTAAAGATACGCAGTATTTT
TRBV12-3/TRBV12-4,TRBJ1-1,TRBD1,many,CALRGAGGGEAFF,TGTGCCCTTAGAGGGGCAGGGGGAGGTGAAGCTTTCTTT